Reported below is one T cell receptor beta chain. Other DNA sequences of this sample code for an identical CDR3. The data were taken from a study of blood T cell repertoires in COVID-19. In the study overall: Samples of COVID-19 (acute and convalescent) were obtained from the United States, Italy and Spain.

This CDR3 has 15 amino acids. The V gene's germline CDR1 is MDHEN and CDR2 SYDVKM. J gave up 8 bases and V 2 bases, and 4 bases lay outside the gene matches. In the authors' workflow: Amplifying reference gene primers gave estimates of nucleated cell counts. Here immunoSEQ multiplex PCR was the method, and the copy in TCRdb shows in-frame clones only, minus some. Clone size and the V and J calls come from that table; the DNA yielded D and trimming. The data contain about 260,000 clones, around 86% of them seen just once; the ten biggest clones take up over 5%. Seattle enrolled patients during active infection and tracked them longitudinally.

Sequenced material: peripheral blood. The chain employs TRBV28 and TRBJ1-6; TRBD1 matches at 9 bases. The sequence derives from a woman aged 55 to 70 with COVID-19, enrolled during active disease. CDR3 DNA: TGTGCCAGCAGTTTACCCGGGACAGGGTATTCACCCCTCCACTTT. Protein product: CASSLPGTGYSPLHF.